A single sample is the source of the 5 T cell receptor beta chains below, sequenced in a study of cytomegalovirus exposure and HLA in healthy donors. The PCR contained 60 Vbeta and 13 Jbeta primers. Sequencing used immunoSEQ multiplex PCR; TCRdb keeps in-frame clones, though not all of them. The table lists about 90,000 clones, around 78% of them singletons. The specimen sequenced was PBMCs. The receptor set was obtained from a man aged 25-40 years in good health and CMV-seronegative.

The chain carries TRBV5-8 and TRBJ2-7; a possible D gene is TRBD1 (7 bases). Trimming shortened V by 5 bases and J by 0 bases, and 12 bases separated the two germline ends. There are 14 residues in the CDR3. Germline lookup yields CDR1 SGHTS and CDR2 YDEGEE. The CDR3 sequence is CASRAGQNSYEQYF. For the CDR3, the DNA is TGTGCCAGCAGGGCGGGACAGAACTCCTACGAGCAGTACTTC.

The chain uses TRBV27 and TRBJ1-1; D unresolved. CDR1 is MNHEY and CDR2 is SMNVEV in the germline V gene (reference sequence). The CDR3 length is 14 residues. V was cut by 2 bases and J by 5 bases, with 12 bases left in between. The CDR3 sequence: CASSLTVVATEAFF. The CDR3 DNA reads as TGTGCCAGCAGTTTAACAGTAGTGGCGACTGAAGCTTTCTTT.

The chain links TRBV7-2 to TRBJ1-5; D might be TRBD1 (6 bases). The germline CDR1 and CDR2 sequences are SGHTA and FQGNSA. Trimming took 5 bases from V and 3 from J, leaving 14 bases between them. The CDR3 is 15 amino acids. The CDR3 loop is CASSGDDRHNQPQHF. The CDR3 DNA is TGTGCCAGCAGCGGAGACGACAGGCACAATCAGCCCCAGCATTTT.

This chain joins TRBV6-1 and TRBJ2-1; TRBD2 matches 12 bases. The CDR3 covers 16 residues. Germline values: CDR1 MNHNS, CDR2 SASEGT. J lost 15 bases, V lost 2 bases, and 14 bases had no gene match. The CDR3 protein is CASSETGLAGGRHSFF. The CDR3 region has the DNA TGTGCCAGCAGTGAAACCGGCCTAGCGGGAGGGAGACATTCGTTCTTC.

The CDR3 protein is CASSLGLADYNEQFF. The DNA for the CDR3 is TGTGCCAGCAGCCTGGGACTAGCGGATTACAATGAGCAGTTCTTC. The chain recombines TRBV6-1 with TRBJ2-1; 11 positions agree with TRBD2. Germline V gene sequence: CDR1 MNHNS, CDR2 SASEGT. This CDR3 has 15 residues. V was pared by 6 bases and J by 4 bases, with 5 bases of the junction left unmatched.